This TCR beta chain stems from a study of T and B cells in COVID-19 patients. Study details: Peripheral blood came from COVID-19 patients with active infection or after recovery.

The V end was cut by 6 bases, the J end by 3 bases, with 14 bases between. This CDR3 contains 14 residues. A remark on this clonotype: Its antigen remains unidentified.

Study-level points and caveats: At recovery TRB diversity and richness exceeded healthy donors, after highly clonal active COVID-19 repertoires.

TRB was amplified from approximately 250-480 ng of blood genomic DNA. Multiplex PCR with BIOMED2 TRB-A/B primer pools amplified TRB rearrangements. TCRdb fed the multiplex PCR reads into MiXCR, producing one record per CDR3 protein. The sample has around 15,000 distinct CDR3 sequences; 25% to 35% are singletons. The clonotype was recovered from a human donor who had recovered from COVID-19. The sample taken for sequencing was blood. This sequence joins TRBV12-3 or TRBV12-4 and TRBJ1-1; no firm D call. The CDR3 coding sequence is TGTGCCAGCAGCTACGTCCCAGGCTACACTGAAGCTTTCTTT. The encoded protein is CASSYVPGYTEAFF.